This is a list of T cell receptor beta chains from one sample in a study of T cells in Graves' hyperthyroidism and ophthalmopathy. Each CDR3 protein gets one entry after TCRdb re-called the multiplex PCR reads with MiXCR. The top ten clones hold 3.5% to 4.5% of a sample with approximately 600,000 distinct CDR3 sequences, 14% to 15% of them seen once. Sequenced: blood. The source is a woman between 35 and 50 years old with Graves' ophthalmopathy. The CDR3 runs from the conserved cysteine through the conserved F or W. Each record gives: J gene, D gene, V gene, clone size, CDR3 protein, CDR3 DNA. D genes are given only for firm matches. Where a row states a size, it is once, few, many or the class of an expanded clone; other rows omit it.

J: TRBJ2-2; D: TRBD2; V: TRBV7-9; size: few; CDR3: CASTHLAGGTGELFF; DNA: TGTGCCAGCACACATCTAGCGGGAGGAACCGGGGAGCTGTTTTTT
J: TRBJ1-1; D: TRBD1; V: TRBV11-2; size: .; CDR3: CASTLYRGPGPNTEAFF; DNA: TGTGCCAGCACCTTATACAGGGGGCCTGGCCCGAACACTGAAGCTTTCTTT
J: TRBJ1-1; D: TRBD1; V: TRBV19; size: many; CDR3: CASSQTGSGTEAFF; DNA: TGTGCCAGTAGTCAGACAGGGTCGGGCACTGAAGCTTTCTTT
J: TRBJ1-1; D: TRBD1; V: TRBV7-2; size: many; CDR3: CASSRRDRGREAFF; DNA: TGTGCCAGCAGCCGCCGGGACAGGGGGCGTGAAGCTTTCTTT
J: TRBJ1-1; D: .; V: TRBV10-3; size: many; CDR3: CAIRELTMNTEAFF; DNA: TGTGCCATCCGGGAGCTCACCATGAACACTGAAGCTTTCTTT
J: TRBJ2-7; D: .; V: TRBV27; size: .; CDR3: CARESPRGTYEQYF; DNA: TGTGCCAGAGAGAGTCCGAGGGGAACCTACGAGCAGTACTTC
J: TRBJ1-2; D: .; V: TRBV5-1; size: .; CDR3: CASSPHRDNYGYTF; DNA: TGCGCCAGCAGCCCACACAGGGATAACTATGGCTACACCTTC
J: TRBJ1-1; D: .; V: TRBV4-2; size: .; CDR3: CASSQVAPGGTEAFF; DNA: TGTGCCAGCAGCCAAGTTGCCCCTGGGGGCACTGAAGCTTTCTTT
J: TRBJ2-7; D: TRBD2; V: TRBV19; size: many; CDR3: CASSRGGRANEQYF; DNA: TGTGCCAGCTCCCGGGGGGGGAGGGCCAACGAGCAGTACTTC
J: TRBJ2-7; D: .; V: TRBV7-9; size: many; CDR3: CASSTWPGASYEQYF; DNA: TGTGCCAGCAGCACCTGGCCGGGAGCCTCCTACGAGCAGTACTTC
J: TRBJ2-7; D: .; V: TRBV9; size: few; CDR3: CASSSPVGRSSYEQYF; DNA: TGTGCCAGCAGCTCGCCGGTGGGGAGGAGCTCCTACGAGCAGTACTTC
J: TRBJ2-5; D: .; V: TRBV15; size: .; CDR3: CATSTTTVRETQYF; DNA: TGTGCCACCAGCACCACAACGGTTAGAGAGACCCAGTACTTC
J: TRBJ2-7; D: .; V: TRBV6-1; size: many; CDR3: CASREGASGLYEQYF; DNA: TGTGCCAGCAGAGAGGGGGCTAGCGGCCTTTACGAGCAGTACTTC
J: TRBJ1-1; D: .; V: TRBV12-3/TRBV12-4; size: .; CDR3: CASRPTEYLSEAFF; DNA: TGTGCCAGCAGACCGACAGAGTACCTCTCTGAAGCTTTCTTT
J: TRBJ2-7; D: .; V: TRBV3-1; size: .; CDR3: CASSQRDSSYEQYF; DNA: TGTGCCAGCAGCCAGCGGGACTCTTCCTACGAGCAGTACTTC
J: TRBJ1-1; D: .; V: TRBV2; size: .; CDR3: CASSERRSAGTEAFF; DNA: TGTGCCAGCAGTGAACGGAGGAGCGCGGGCACTGAAGCTTTCTTT
J: TRBJ2-7; D: .; V: TRBV7-9; size: few; CDR3: CASSPGPRYEQYF; DNA: TGTGCCAGCAGCCCGGGGCCGAGATACGAGCAGTACTTC
J: TRBJ1-6; D: .; V: TRBV27; size: .; CDR3: CASTHVGSYNSPLHF; DNA: TGTGCCAGCACCCATGTCGGGTCCTATAATTCACCCCTCCACTTT
J: TRBJ2-5; D: .; V: TRBV11-3; size: many; CDR3: CASSLDYTSSETQYF; DNA: TGTGCCAGCAGCTTAGATTATACTAGCTCGGAGACCCAGTACTTC
J: TRBJ1-5; D: TRBD1; V: TRBV6-5; size: many; CDR3: CASSRTGAQHF; DNA: TGTGCCAGCAGTCGGACAGGTGCCCAGCATTTT
J: TRBJ1-1; D: .; V: TRBV7-8; size: .; CDR3: CASSLEEARGNTEAFF; DNA: TGTGCCAGCAGCCTTGAAGAGGCCAGGGGGAACACTGAAGCTTTCTTT
J: TRBJ2-5; D: TRBD2; V: TRBV29-1; size: .; CDR3: CSAGGGALETQYF; DNA: TGCAGCGCCGGGGGGGGCGCCTTGGAGACCCAGTACTTC
J: TRBJ2-5; D: .; V: TRBV6-2/TRBV6-3; size: .; CDR3: CASSYSQSQGVETQYF; DNA: TGTGCCAGCAGTTACTCCCAGAGCCAAGGGGTGGAGACCCAGTACTTC
J: TRBJ2-3; D: .; V: TRBV6-1; size: many; CDR3: CASRGPGGDTQYF; DNA: TGTGCCAGTCGTGGGCCGGGTGGAGATACGCAGTATTTT
J: TRBJ2-7; D: TRBD1; V: TRBV6-1; size: many; CDR3: CASSESGGSYEQYF; DNA: TGTGCCAGCAGTGAATCAGGGGGCTCCTACGAGCAGTACTTC
J: TRBJ2-7; D: .; V: TRBV6-5; size: many; CDR3: CASSSPGLDSSYEQYF; DNA: TGTGCCAGCAGTTCCCCGGGACTCGATAGCTCCTACGAGCAGTACTTC
J: TRBJ1-2; D: TRBD1; V: TRBV9; size: many; CDR3: CASSTRPGQGSGYTF; DNA: TGTGCCAGCAGCACGAGGCCTGGACAGGGGTCAGGCTACACCTTC
J: TRBJ2-7; D: .; V: TRBV7-9; size: .; CDR3: CASSPTIASDEQYF; DNA: TGTGCCAGCAGCCCCACGATCGCTAGTGACGAGCAGTACTTC
J: TRBJ2-2; D: .; V: TRBV5-1; size: few; CDR3: CASRSAPGGELFF; DNA: TGCGCCAGCAGATCTGCCCCTGGCGGGGAGCTGTTTTTT
J: TRBJ1-1; D: .; V: TRBV6-2/TRBV6-3; size: many; CDR3: CASTIWGQGNPEAFF; DNA: TGTGCCAGCACCATTTGGGGTCAGGGTAACCCTGAAGCTTTCTTT
J: TRBJ2-7; D: TRBD1; V: TRBV6-5; size: .; CDR3: CASSSGTGDGQYF; DNA: TGTGCCAGCAGTTCCGGGACAGGGGACGGGCAGTACTTC
J: TRBJ2-7; D: .; V: TRBV20-1; size: many; CDR3: CSARGPQWSNYEQYF; DNA: TGCAGTGCTAGGGGTCCACAGTGGTCAAACTACGAGCAGTACTTC
J: TRBJ1-3; D: .; V: TRBV7-8; size: .; CDR3: CASSPFFNANTIYF; DNA: TGTGCCAGCAGCCCGTTCTTTAACGCGAACACCATATATTTT
J: TRBJ2-5; D: TRBD2; V: TRBV6-1; size: many; CDR3: CASRGLAGETQYF; DNA: TGTGCCAGCAGAGGACTAGCTGGTGAGACCCAGTACTTC
J: TRBJ2-7; D: .; V: TRBV6-1; size: many; CDR3: CASSERPGGSYEQYF; DNA: TGTGCCAGCAGTGAAAGGCCGGGTGGATCCTACGAGCAGTACTTC
J: TRBJ2-5; D: .; V: TRBV11-3; size: many; CDR3: CASSPEGGAVSQYF; DNA: TGTGCCAGCAGCCCCGAAGGTGGGGCCGTGTCCCAGTACTTC
J: TRBJ2-3; D: .; V: TRBV27; size: many; CDR3: CASSFSHITDTQYF; DNA: TGTGCCAGCAGTTTTTCACATATCACAGATACGCAGTATTTT
J: TRBJ2-7; D: TRBD2; V: TRBV7-9; size: .; CDR3: CASSPSGTPEQYF; DNA: TGTGCCAGCAGCCCTAGCGGGACCCCCGAGCAGTACTTC
J: TRBJ2-7; D: TRBD1; V: TRBV20-1; size: many; CDR3: CSASGTGNYEQYF; DNA: TGCAGTGCCAGCGGGACAGGGAACTACGAGCAGTACTTC
J: TRBJ1-1; D: .; V: TRBV3-1; size: .; CDR3: CASSQSVTEAFF; DNA: TGTGCCAGCAGCCAAAGCGTCACTGAAGCTTTCTTT
J: TRBJ2-7; D: .; V: TRBV6-2/TRBV6-3; size: many; CDR3: CASTGIHEQYF; DNA: TGTGCCAGCACGGGGATCCACGAGCAGTACTTC
J: TRBJ2-7; D: .; V: TRBV10-3; size: many; CDR3: CAISVDGPQRGEQYF; DNA: TGTGCCATCAGCGTTGACGGACCCCAACGGGGCGAGCAGTACTTC
J: TRBJ2-7; D: .; V: TRBV7-8; size: many; CDR3: CASSLDGIKQYF; DNA: TGTGCCAGCAGCTTAGACGGGATAAAGCAGTACTTC